The clone carrying this T cell receptor (beta chain) was detected only once. Its antigen is not known. CDR3 size: 14 residues. From germline, CDR1 is LGHNA and CDR2 YSLEER. The junction had 11 bases not matched to a gene; V was cut back by 8 bases and J by 8 bases. Donors were Caucasian adults residing in Nashville, Tennessee, USA. A CD45RA-negative memory subset and a CD45RA+ naive subset were separated from the CD4+ cells. The data were taken from a study of shared clonotypes between healthy human individuals. Findings of the study overall: Donor clonotype sharing was expected to depend on sequencing depth.

Sequencing was performed with immunoSEQ multiplex PCR; in TCRdb, only in-frame clones are kept and a portion is missing. The sample has millions of clones; roughly 95% are singletons. The sequence came from a man younger than 35 in good health. Sequenced material: naive CD4+ T cells sorted from blood. Subset meaning: CD45RA+ positively selected. The chain uses TRBV4-3 and TRBJ1-4; TRBD1 matches at 7 bases. The CDR3 sequence is CASPQGGAWEKLFF. The CDR3 DNA reads as TGCGCCAGCCCCCAGGGGGGGGCGTGGGAAAAACTGTTTTTT.